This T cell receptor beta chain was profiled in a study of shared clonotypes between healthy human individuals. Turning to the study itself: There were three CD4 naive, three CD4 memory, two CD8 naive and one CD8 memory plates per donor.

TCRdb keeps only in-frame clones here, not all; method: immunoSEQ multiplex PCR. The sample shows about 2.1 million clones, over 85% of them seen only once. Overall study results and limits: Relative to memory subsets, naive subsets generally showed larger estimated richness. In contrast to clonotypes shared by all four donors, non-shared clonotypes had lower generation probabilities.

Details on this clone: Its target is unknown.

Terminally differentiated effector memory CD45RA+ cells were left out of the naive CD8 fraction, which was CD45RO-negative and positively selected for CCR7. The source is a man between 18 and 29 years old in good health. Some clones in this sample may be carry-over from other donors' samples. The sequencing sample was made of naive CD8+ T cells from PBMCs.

The CDR3 sequence: CASSLARYRELQGANVLTF. The CDR3 DNA follows: TGTGCCAGCAGCTTAGCACGTTACAGGGAATTGCAAGGGGCCAACGTCCTGACTTTC. The genes are TRBV7-9 and TRBJ2-6, with D perhaps matching TRBD1 (6 bases). V was shortened by 0 bases and J by 4 bases, with 19 bases between the two germline ends. Germline V gene sequence: CDR1 SEHNR, CDR2 FQNEAQ (reference sequence). The CDR3 runs to 19 residues. Variable domain in full (rest from reference TRBV7-9 and TRBJ2-6): DTGVSQNPRHKITKRGQNVTFRCDPISEHNRLYWYRQTLGQGPEFLTYFQNEAQLEKSRLLSDRFSAERPKGSFSTLEIQRTEQGDSAMYLCASSLARYRELQGANVLTFGAGSRLTVL.